The clone carrying this TCR beta chain appeared many times. Its antigen is undetermined. This entry comes from a study of identical twins. Study-wide results and caveats: Abundant beta clonotypes from cord blood bore fewer insertions; memory repertoires lacked this pattern. Modelling underestimated the level of out-of-frame TCR alpha sharing observed in monozygotic twins. Sequences that were beta out-of-frame showed weaker excess twin sharing.

Per germline, CDR1 SQVTM and CDR2 ANQGSEA. The CDR3 loop spans 15 amino acids. Trimming left V 2 bases short and J 7 bases short, with 17 bases between. After template switching added a universal primer site, the resulting cDNA carried unique molecular identifiers. Each CDR3 protein is one row after TCRdb ran MiXCR on the 5' RACE reads. Here the sample spans about 520,000 distinct CDR3 sequences, roughly 21% being singletons. This same sample was also taken into another study, of T cells expressing NK-cell markers.

The chain uses TRBV29-1 and TRBJ1-4; no clear D. The clonotype was recovered from a woman aged 18-29 years in good health. Sample: CD4+ T cells sorted from blood. DNA of the CDR3: TGCAGCGTTGAAAGCGCCTGGGGTGGAGGTGAAAAACTGTTTTTT. Its protein product is CSVESAWGGGEKLFF. The full variable domain, with the rest looked up from reference TRBV29-1 and TRBJ1-4, is SAVISQKPSRDICQRGTSLTIQCQVDSQVTMMFWYRQQPGQSLTLIATANQGSEATYESGFVIDKFPISRPNLTFSTLTVSNMSPEDSSIYLCSVESAWGGGEKLFFGSGTQLSVL.